This T cell receptor (beta chain) came from a study of vaccination effects on CD4 cells after COVID-19. Concerning this clone itself: The antigen is undetermined.

Under the ViraFEST assay, PBMC were stimulated with viral peptide pools so that antigen-specific CD4+ T cells expanded. Sequencing was performed afterwards. Cultured cells yielded isolated CD4+ T cells after roughly 11 days. Prior SARS-CoV-2 infection was absent in the vaccine recipients, as shown by negative nucleocapsid antibodies. PBMC cultures contained two million cells per well, 9.5 to 10 IU/ml IL-2 and roughly 10 ug/ml peptides. Method: immunoSEQ multiplex PCR; TCRdb's copy keeps in-frame clones and lacks some. The repertoire holds fewer than 65,000 clones, with over 70% as singletons. Sequenced material: CD4+ T cells from PBMCs cultured with HCoV-OC43 spike peptides, taken before COVID-19 vaccination. Subset here: HCoV-OC43 spike overlapping peptide pool stimulation. This receptor was identified in a human donor who received a COVID-19 vaccine.

CDR3 sequence: CASSETSTDTQYF. CDR3 nucleotide sequence: TGTGCCAGCAGTGAGACTAGCACAGATACGCAGTATTTT. The chain employs TRBV2 and TRBJ2-3; D unresolved. Germline values: CDR1 SNHLY, CDR2 FYNNEI. The CDR3 length is 13 residues. Deletions cut 3 bases from V and 0 bases from J, with 4 bases between.